Listed below are T cell receptor beta chains from one sample, sequenced in a study of Graves' ophthalmopathy and Graves' hyperthyroidism. Each CDR3 protein gets one entry after TCRdb re-called the multiplex PCR reads with MiXCR. The sample contains more than 150,000 distinct CDR3 sequences, 30% to 45% of which appear only once. The sequencing sample was made of peripheral blood. These receptors were collected from a woman in her forties with Graves' ophthalmopathy. Both conserved end residues are part of each CDR3. A D gene is named only where the DNA matches it firmly. Size is stated for part of the rows, as once, few or many counts, or as a class when the clone is expanded.

J gene,clone size,D gene,CDR3 length,V gene,CDR3 protein,CDR3 DNA
TRBJ1-1,NA,TRBD1,12,TRBV27,CASSEDRLEAFF,TGTGCCAGCAGTGAGGACAGGCTTGAAGCTTTCTTT
TRBJ2-2,NA,NA,13,TRBV6-2/TRBV6-3,CATQPDWTGELFF,TGTGCCACCCAGCCCGACTGGACCGGGGAGCTGTTTTTT
TRBJ2-2,many,NA,15,TRBV4-2,CASSQDPPGIGELFF,TGTGCCAGCAGCCAAGATCCCCCGGGGATCGGGGAGCTGTTTTTT
TRBJ2-7,once,TRBD1,17,TRBV6-5,CASSYPPGTGDPYEQYF,TGTGCCAGCAGTTATCCTCCCGGGACAGGGGACCCCTACGAGCAGTACTTC
TRBJ2-2,NA,TRBD2,14,TRBV15,CATSGGGVTGELFF,TGTGCCACCAGTGGGGGGGGTGTCACCGGGGAGCTGTTTTTT
TRBJ2-7,many,NA,12,TRBV29-1,CSVTTGIYEQYF,TGCAGCGTTACAACAGGGATCTACGAGCAGTACTTC
TRBJ1-2,many,NA,15,TRBV28,CASYWGGLFDYGYTF,TGTGCCAGTTATTGGGGGGGGCTCTTCGACTATGGCTACACCTTC
TRBJ2-5,many,NA,14,TRBV20-1,CSADPAGPQETQYF,TGCAGTGCGGACCCGGCAGGGCCTCAAGAGACCCAGTACTTC
TRBJ1-3,many,NA,16,TRBV19,CASSLTGPSSGNTIYF,TGTGCCAGTAGTTTGACAGGTCCAAGCTCTGGAAACACCATATATTTT
TRBJ2-5,many,TRBD2,14,TRBV7-2,CASSSVAGGETQYF,TGTGCCAGCAGCTCGGTAGCGGGAGGGGAGACCCAGTACTTC
TRBJ2-5,NA,TRBD2,17,TRBV28,CASSFSSSGPYQETQYF,TGTGCCAGCAGTTTTTCCAGTAGCGGGCCGTACCAAGAGACCCAGTACTTC
TRBJ2-5,once,NA,15,TRBV19,CASRSGTSLRETQYF,TGTGCCAGTAGATCGGGCACATCCCTCCGGGAGACCCAGTACTTC
TRBJ1-2,many,TRBD1,15,TRBV5-1,CASSSTETGLYGYTF,TGCGCCAGCAGCTCAACGGAGACAGGGTTATATGGCTACACCTTC
TRBJ1-1,many,NA,11,TRBV19,CASSIGAEAFF,TGTGCCAGTAGTATAGGGGCTGAAGCTTTCTTT
TRBJ1-5,many,NA,13,TRBV7-8,CASSGRRNQPQHF,TGTGCCAGCAGCGGTCGGCGAAATCAGCCCCAGCATTTT
TRBJ2-5,NA,NA,10,TRBV29-1,CSVDKETQYF,TGCAGCGTTGATAAGGAGACCCAGTACTTC
TRBJ2-5,few,TRBD2,14,TRBV19,CASTPSGGGETQYF,TGTGCCAGTACCCCCTCGGGGGGAGGGGAGACCCAGTACTTC
TRBJ2-7,many,TRBD2,15,TRBV7-2,CASSFPDSGKYEQYF,TGTGCCAGCAGCTTCCCGGATAGCGGGAAATACGAGCAGTACTTC
TRBJ1-2,many,NA,16,TRBV27,CASTPRAPSPNYGYTF,TGTGCCAGCACCCCTCGGGCGCCCTCACCTAACTATGGCTACACCTTC
TRBJ1-1,NA,NA,12,TRBV6-1,CASTEQGRGAFF,TGTGCCAGCACAGAACAGGGAAGAGGGGCTTTCTTT
TRBJ2-7,NA,TRBD2,14,TRBV12-3/TRBV12-4,CASRPGLGGDEQYF,TGTGCCAGCAGGCCGGGACTGGGGGGGGACGAGCAGTACTTC
TRBJ1-6,NA,TRBD1,16,TRBV27,CASSLSDRDWNSPLHF,TGTGCCAGCAGTTTAAGTGACAGGGATTGGAATTCACCCCTCCACTTT
TRBJ2-5,few,NA,13,TRBV7-2,CASSLVRGETQYF,TGTGCCAGCAGCTTAGTACGGGGGGAGACCCAGTACTTC
TRBJ2-7,many,TRBD1,14,TRBV5-1,CASSPRTGDYEQYF,TGCGCCAGCAGCCCGAGGACAGGGGACTACGAGCAGTACTTC
TRBJ1-5,many,NA,12,TRBV15,CATSRERDTQHF,TGTGCCACCAGCAGAGAACGGGACACCCAGCATTTT
TRBJ1-1,NA,NA,14,TRBV7-3,CASSLLRGATEAFF,TGTGCCAGCAGCTTACTACGGGGGGCCACTGAAGCTTTCTTT
TRBJ2-7,once,NA,13,TRBV28,CASSLGLLYEQYF,TGTGCCAGCAGCCTCGGGCTCCTTTACGAGCAGTACTTC
TRBJ1-1,many,NA,13,TRBV7-9,CASSLGRAWEAFF,TGTGCCAGCAGCTTGGGCAGGGCCTGGGAAGCTTTCTTT
TRBJ1-2,many,NA,14,TRBV6-5,CASSRDGQNYGYTF,TGTGCCAGCAGTAGGGACGGGCAAAACTATGGCTACACCTTC
TRBJ2-7,many,TRBD2,15,TRBV9,CASSAGTSGLLEQYF,TGTGCCAGCAGCGCCGGGACTAGCGGCCTCCTGGAGCAGTACTTC
TRBJ2-7,NA,TRBD1,15,TRBV6-2/TRBV6-3,CASTRGTANSYEQYF,TGTGCCAGCACCAGAGGGACAGCAAATTCCTACGAGCAGTACTTC
TRBJ2-7,many,TRBD1,13,TRBV5-1,CASRLDRVGEQYF,TGCGCCAGCAGGTTGGACAGGGTGGGGGAGCAGTACTTC
TRBJ1-2,many,TRBD1,17,TRBV15,CATSRAPWDSSNYGYTF,TGTGCCACCAGCAGAGCACCCTGGGACAGCTCTAACTATGGCTACACCTTC
TRBJ2-7,NA,NA,12,TRBV28,CASSLRDYEQYF,TGTGCCAGCAGTTTAAGGGACTACGAGCAGTACTTC
TRBJ2-4,many,TRBD1,15,TRBV19,CASTSKPRGLGIQYF,TGTGCCAGTACCTCAAAGCCAAGGGGGCTTGGCATTCAGTACTTC
TRBJ1-6,NA,NA,14,TRBV6-1,CASRRDTANSPLHF,TGTGCCAGCAGGAGGGACACGGCAAATTCACCCCTCCACTTT
TRBJ2-4,NA,NA,12,TRBV6-1,CASSAVQSDQYF,TGTGCCAGCAGTGCCGTCCAATCGGATCAGTACTTC
TRBJ2-7,many,TRBD1,14,TRBV6-5,CASRHRDRGDEQYF,TGTGCCAGCAGACACCGGGACAGGGGTGACGAGCAGTACTTC
TRBJ2-5,many,TRBD2,15,TRBV28,CASSLLAGGPETQYF,TGTGCCAGCAGTTTACTAGCGGGGGGGCCAGAGACCCAGTACTTC
TRBJ2-7,many,NA,14,TRBV19,CASSLGGNENEQYF,TGTGCCAGTAGCCTTGGGGGCAATGAGAACGAGCAGTACTTC
TRBJ2-4,many,TRBD2,11,TRBV7-2,CASSRDYTTFF,TGTGCCAGCAGCCGGGACTATACAACTTTCTTC
TRBJ1-2,NA,NA,15,TRBV6-5,CASSSHSALRYGYTF,TGTGCCAGCAGTTCCCACAGCGCCCTACGCTATGGCTACACCTTC
TRBJ1-6,many,NA,13,TRBV2,CASYPGVTSPLHF,TGTGCCAGCTACCCGGGAGTCACTTCACCCCTCCACTTT
TRBJ2-7,many,NA,13,TRBV16,CASSQSPSYEQYF,TGTGCCAGCAGCCAATCGCCCTCCTACGAGCAGTACTTC
TRBJ2-5,many,TRBD1,15,TRBV24-1,CATSDKTGREETQYF,TGTGCCACCAGTGATAAGACAGGGAGAGAAGAGACCCAGTACTTC
TRBJ1-1,many,NA,14,TRBV12-5,CASGLLGGLTEAFF,TGTGCTAGTGGTTTGCTAGGAGGCCTCACTGAAGCTTTCTTT
TRBJ1-1,many,NA,14,TRBV6-5,CASSTATNRRGAFF,TGTGCCAGCAGTACAGCGACTAACAGACGAGGAGCTTTCTTT
TRBJ1-2,many,NA,14,TRBV28,CASGAGGVNYGYTF,TGTGCCAGCGGAGCTGGAGGGGTAAACTATGGCTACACCTTC
TRBJ1-2,many,TRBD1,14,TRBV5-1,CASSPDRDNYGYTF,TGCGCCAGCAGCCCAGACAGGGATAACTATGGCTACACCTTC
TRBJ1-5,few,NA,14,TRBV6-5,CASSSRGRNQPQHF,TGTGCCAGCAGTTCCAGGGGCCGTAATCAGCCCCAGCATTTT
TRBJ1-2,many,NA,14,TRBV11-2,CASSLQTEDYGYTF,TGTGCCAGCAGCTTGCAGACGGAGGACTATGGCTACACCTTC
TRBJ1-5,NA,TRBD1,16,TRBV19,CASSTHTGDVNQPQHF,TGTGCCAGTAGTACCCACACAGGGGACGTCAATCAGCCCCAGCATTTT
TRBJ1-2,many,NA,12,TRBV3-1,CASSQGLRGYTF,TGTGCCAGCAGCCAAGGACTCCGGGGCTACACCTTC
TRBJ1-1,NA,NA,13,TRBV19,CASRGAANTEAFF,TGTGCCAGTAGGGGGGCGGCGAACACTGAAGCTTTCTTT
TRBJ2-7,many,TRBD1,16,TRBV3-1,CASSQVSTGGTYEQYF,TGTGCCAGCAGCCAAGTCTCGACAGGGGGTACCTACGAGCAGTACTTC